Here is one T cell receptor (beta chain) with its context. At least ten counts were recorded for this clonotype. There is no known antigen for this receptor. Per-nucleotide qualities are absent, and no much larger clonotype sits a single base away. This entry is derived from a study of beta chain bispecific antibodies for T cell cancers (dated by TCRdb to about 2021). Notes on the research overall: After T cells from healthy donors were cocultured with bispecific antibodies and T cell leukemia lines, the researchers used TRBV sequencing of the cells that survived to measure how much each TRBV family was depleted. Jurkat cells expressed surface TRBV12 (TRBV12-3), and HPB-ALL cells expressed surface TRBV5-5. The study at large found these results: Every sequenced sample was a mix of normal T cells and leukemia cell line cells, and most of the targeted TRBV signal originated from the leukemia cells instead of the normal T cells. Cross-reactivity of the anti-TRBV5-5 antibody with TRBV5-6 was attributed to high sequence similarity between the two genes.

Libraries incorporated unique molecular identifier barcodes, which were used to quantify clonotypes. Qiagen AllPrep DNA/RNA Micro kits were used to isolate total RNA, and an Agilent TapeStation was used to check RNA quality. TCR beta libraries were built by 5' RACE: cDNA synthesis followed by two PCR steps using TCR beta constant-region gene-specific primers. Sequencing of the TCR beta libraries was performed on an Illumina MiSeq platform. Processing in the source paper ran as follows. MIGEC, MiXCR and VDJtools were used for read processing. Clonotype frequency was computed as the clonotype's share of unique molecular identifiers among all unique molecular identifiers in the sample. Nonfunctional TRBV genes listed as pseudogenes or open reading frames in IMGT, such as TRBV1, TRBV12-1 and TRBV21, were excluded. The public sequencing data were trimmed at Q25 with fastp and processed into clonotypes with MiXCR by TCRdb, which kept only in-frame beta chains. Each entry is one CDR3 protein sequence, shown with its most common DNA and genes. These V and J calls derive from TCRdb rather than the authors' analysis. The sample table shows around 15,000 distinct CDR3 sequences, and roughly 2.1% are seen once. The leading ten clones occupy 6.9% of the sample.

The germline V gene encodes CDR1 MNHEY and CDR2 SVGAGI. Clipping removes 5 bases from V and 5 bases from J, with 9 as the unmatched junction base count. CDR3 length: 15 amino acids, cysteine to phenylalanine. Just the 45-base CDR3 DNA is kept, in frame starting at base 1. For 3 days, T cells were expanded from blood mononuclear cells using either the anti-CD3 antibody OKT3 or CD3/CD28 Dynabeads. The culture conditions for expanded T cells were RPMI 1640 plus 10% fetal bovine serum, recombinant human IL-2 (roughly 95 IU/ml) and IL-7 (around 4.7 ng/ml). Each coculture contained about 5 x 10^4 normal T cells, about 5 x 10^4 target cells and bispecific antibody in about 98 ul and was incubated for about 16 hours at 37 degrees C. Every bispecific antibody was made of two single-chain variable fragments expressed in a single-chain diabody format with a His tag. Healthy human donors supplied the effector T cells, with peripheral blood mononuclear cells isolated from leukapheresis samples using Ficoll density gradient centrifugation.

Sequenced: healthy donor T cells cultured with leukemia cells. The origin of this receptor is a human donor in good health. Some clones in this sample may be carry-over from other donors' samples. This sequence uses TRBV6-5 and TRBJ2-1; TRBD1 fits 7 bases in the junction. The nucleotide sequence is given as TGTGCCAGCAGTCCCGACAGGGTTCCCCACAATGAGCAGTTCTTC. Its product reads: CASSPDRVPHNEQFF.